The 25 T cell receptor beta chains presented below share a single source sample, sequenced in a study of regulatory T cells in long-lasting Graves disease. Researchers made TCR beta libraries by using iRepertoire HTBI primers and running Arm-PCR on CDR3 regions. TCRdb analysed the multiplex PCR reads with MiXCR anew, one entry per CDR3 protein. The table lists hundreds of thousands of distinct CDR3 sequences, approximately 29% of them singletons. Time point of the sample: persistent/refractory GD, antithyroid drugs over 5 years with positive TRAb. RNA from PBMCs was the source of the TCR library. The sample here was peripheral blood mononuclear cells (PBMCs), taken when the disease was refractory, from a patient treated with antithyroid drugs. Source of these receptors: a female donor with Graves disease.

The chain joins TRBV2 to TRBJ2-3; 7 bases fit TRBD1. The germline gives CDR1 SNHLY, CDR2 FYNNEI. V trimming: 5 bases; J trimming: 12 bases; junction bases outside the gene matches: 17. CDR3 length: 15 residues. CDR3 sequence (DNA): TGTGCCAGCAGTCCAAAGCCCAGCGACAGGGCCCGACAGTATTTT. Translated: CASSPKPSDRARQYF.

The sample holds many counts of this clonotype. CDR3 amino acids: CASSLTGTTPLHF. The CDR3 region has the DNA TGTGCCAGCAGTCTGACAGGGACGACACCCCTCCACTTT. The rearrangement links TRBV12-3 or TRBV12-4 to TRBJ1-6; 7 positions agree with TRBD1. This CDR3 contains 13 residues. V dropped 5 bases and J dropped 11; count of bases not matched to a gene: 6.

In its sample, this clonotype was seen a few times. The chain joins TRBV30 to TRBJ1-1; a weak D match, TRBD1 (5 bases). Trimming took off 0 bases at V and 2 bases at J, with 10 bases between the two ends. Per the germline V gene, CDR1 is GTSNPN and CDR2 is SVGIG (reference sequence). This CDR3 has 14 amino acids. The CDR3 nucleotides are TGTGCCTGGAGTGTTGTCAGGGCTAACACTGAAGCTTTCTTT. Amino acid sequence: CAWSVVRANTEAFF.

The table lists this clonotype with many counts. The chain links TRBV15 to TRBJ2-7; 8 nucleotides match TRBD1. V trimming: 4 bases; J trimming: 2 bases; junction bases outside the gene matches: 4. The CDR3 extends over 14 amino acids. Per the germline V gene, CDR1 is LNHNV and CDR2 is YYDKDF (reference sequence). The CDR3 sequence: CATSTGQGTYEQYF. The CDR3 nucleotides are TGTGCCACCAGCACTGGACAGGGTACCTACGAGCAGTACTTC.

This clonotype was detected only a few times. J is TRBJ2-7 and V is TRBV7-9, with a weak D call TRBD1 (6 bases). This CDR3 region has 15 residues. The germline V gene has CDR1 SEHNR and CDR2 FQNEAQ (reference sequence). V gave up 1 base and J gave up 0 bases, with 10 bases separating them. Here the CDR3 DNA reads TGTGCCAGCAGCTTAGGAGACAGGCCCTCCTACGAGCAGTACTTC. Its protein product is CASSLGDRPSYEQYF.

The V and J genes are TRBV6-1 and TRBJ1-5; the D gene is possibly TRBD1 (6 bases). The germline V and J ends were trimmed by 5 bases and 0 bases, with 26 bases remaining between them. This CDR3 spans 20 amino acids. The V gene's germline CDR1 is MNHNS and CDR2 SASEGT. The CDR3 nucleotides read TGTGCCAGCAGTAGAAACAAGCTAACCCACCGGGACATTAGCAATCAGCCCCAGCATTTT. It is translated as CASSRNKLTHRDISNQPQHF.

CDR3 nucleotides: TGTGCCAGCAGTGCGGACAGCCAAGGGACTGAAGCTTTCTTT. It codes for CASSADSQGTEAFF. The chain is built from TRBV6-1 and TRBJ1-1; maybe TRBD1 (6 bases). Germline values: CDR1 MNHNS, CDR2 SASEGT. V was pared by 4 bases and J by 5 bases, with 14 bases between. CDR3 size: 14 residues.

The chain recombines TRBV5-1 with TRBJ2-1, with TRBD2 matching over 13 bases. J was trimmed by 6 bases and V by 2 bases; bases with no gene match: 5. The germline V gene has CDR1 SGHRS and CDR2 YFSETQ. The CDR3 is made up of 16 amino acids. The CDR3 coding sequence is TGCGCCAGCAGCTTTGAACTAGCGGGAGGGGGCAATGAGCAGTTCTTC. This codes for CASSFELAGGGNEQFF.

The chain recombines TRBV14 with TRBJ1-1; D is undetermined. Germline CDR1 is SGHDN and CDR2 is FVKESK. Deletions cut 0 bases from V and 1 base from J, with 12 bases between. The CDR3 contains 16 residues. The CDR3, as DNA: TGTGCCAGCAGCCAAGAACGGGAGGGATGGAACACTGAAGCTTTCTTT. It yields the protein CASSQEREGWNTEAFF.

The chain uses TRBV4-1 and TRBJ1-4; TRBD1 matches at 11 bases. Per the germline V gene, CDR1 is MGHRA and CDR2 is YSYEKL. The J segment lost 7 bases and the V segment lost 4 bases, leaving 8 bases of the junction unmatched. This CDR3 contains 16 residues. Written as DNA, the CDR3 is TGCGCCAGCAGCCCGGGACAGGGGGGTATTCGTGAAAAACTGTTTTTT. Amino acid sequence: CASSPGQGGIREKLFF.

This clonotype occurred a few times. This chain links TRBV14 with TRBJ1-2; 7 bases align to TRBD1. J lost 7 bases, V lost 0 bases, and 11 bases had no gene match. This CDR3 contains 16 residues. From germline, CDR1 is SGHDN and CDR2 FVKESK. The CDR3 region is CASSQDFSGGFGGYTF. CDR3 nucleotide sequence: TGTGCCAGCAGCCAAGATTTTTCAGGGGGATTTGGTGGCTACACCTTC.

The chain is built from TRBV12-3 or TRBV12-4 and TRBJ2-3; 7 bases match TRBD2. Trimming took 3 bases from V and 2 from J; bases not matched to a gene: 5. CDR3 length equals 15 residues. CDR3 sequence: CASSFWRGTTDTQYF. The CDR3 DNA is TGTGCCAGCAGTTTCTGGCGGGGGACCACAGATACGCAGTATTTT.

This clonotype was picked up one time. The chain recombines TRBV6-5 with TRBJ1-5, with 7 bases aligning to TRBD1. V dropped 3 bases and J dropped 8; count of bases not matched to a gene: 7. The CDR3 consists of 14 residues. The germline V gene encodes CDR1 MNHEY and CDR2 SVGAGI. For the CDR3, the DNA is TGTGCCAGCAGTTATCCGGGACAGTCAGAGCCCCAGCATTTT. Protein product: CASSYPGQSEPQHF.

This clonotype is a singleton in its sample. The chain couples TRBV19 to TRBJ1-5; D might be TRBD1 (5 bases). The V gene lost 1 base and the J gene lost 2 bases, with 12 bases spanning the gap. Germline CDR1 is LNHDA and CDR2 is SQIVND (reference sequence). The CDR3 consists of 16 residues. Here the CDR3 reads CASSIAGQGRNQPQHF. The DNA of the CDR3 is TGTGCCAGTAGTATAGCTGGGCAGGGACGCAATCAGCCCCAGCATTTT.

The chain combines TRBV29-1 with TRBJ2-7, with a weak D call TRBD2 (6 bases). V was pared by 6 bases and J by 5 bases, with 17 bases between. This CDR3 comprises 13 residues. Germline V gene lookup returns CDR1 SQVTM and CDR2 ANQGSEA. DNA of the CDR3: TGCAGCGTACGGGAGTCCCACCTTGACGAGCAGTACTTC. It yields the protein CSVRESHLDEQYF.

The CDR3 protein is CASSFGAKQPQHF. DNA of the CDR3: TGTGCCAGCAGCTTTGGGGCCAAGCAGCCCCAGCATTTT. The rearrangement joins TRBV7-3 to TRBJ1-5; tentative D call: TRBD1 (5 bases). This CDR3 has 13 residues. Germline CDR1 and CDR2: SGHTA and FQGTGA. Trimming left V 3 bases short and J 7 bases short, with 10 bases between.

This clonotype came up many times. The chain is built from TRBV12-5 and TRBJ1-1, with D possibly matching TRBD1 (6 bases). V was trimmed by 1 base and J by 1 base, leaving 10 bases between them. The CDR3 spans 15 residues. The germline gives CDR1 LGHNT, CDR2 FRNRAP. The CDR3 DNA is TGTGCTAGTGGTTTGGGGACAGAGCCGAACACTGAAGCTTTCTTT. Its translation: CASGLGTEPNTEAFF.

This clonotype was counted ten times or more. This sequence joins TRBV7-3 and TRBJ1-6; 7 positions agree with TRBD1. Germline loops: CDR1 SGHTA, CDR2 FQGTGA. V gave up 3 bases and J gave up 8 bases; unmatched junction bases: 4. The CDR3 is 14 residues long. The CDR3 sequence: CASSFQGGDSPLHF. CDR3 nucleotide sequence: TGTGCCAGCAGCTTTCAGGGGGGGGATTCACCCCTCCACTTT. Variable domain in full (rest from reference TRBV7-3 and TRBJ1-6): GAGVSQTPSNKVTEKGKYVELRCDPISGHTALYWYRQSLGQGPEFLIYFQGTGAADDSGLPNDRFFAVRPEGSVSTLKIQRTERGDSAVYLCASSFQGGDSPLHFGNGTRLTVT.

This clonotype has more than one count but fewer than ten. The chain uses TRBV12-3 or TRBV12-4 and TRBJ1-1, with 7 bases fitting TRBD1. The CDR3 sequence is 16 residues long. V trimming: 6 bases; J trimming: 4 bases; junction bases outside the gene matches: 14. The DNA for the CDR3 is TGTGCCAGCAGGCCATCTTACAGGGGTACAGGCACTGAAGCTTTCTTT. Residues: CASRPSYRGTGTEAFF.

This clonotype came up a few times. The chain recombines TRBV28 with TRBJ2-7; TRBD2 matches 7 bases. This CDR3 has 16 residues. V shed 5 bases, J shed 2 bases, and the junction held 12 bases outside the gene matches. Germline V CDR1 and CDR2: MDHEN, SYDVKM. In DNA, the CDR3 is TGTGCCAGCAGTAACCTCCGACGTGGGGGGGCCTACGAGCAGTACTTC. Encoded protein: CASSNLRRGGAYEQYF.

This chain links TRBV19 with TRBJ2-7, with 9 positions matching TRBD1. The CDR3 is 15 residues long. The V and J ends lost 4 bases and 6 bases, in that order; junction bases with no gene match: 10. Germline-derived CDR1 and CDR2 are LNHDA and SQIVND (reference sequence). This CDR3 is CASSTSRDRASEQYF. Here the CDR3 DNA reads TGTGCCAGTAGTACGTCCCGGGACAGGGCTTCCGAGCAGTACTTC. The full variable domain, in which reference TRBV19 and TRBJ2-7 provide the parts outside the CDR3, is DGGITQSPKYLFRKEGQNVTLSCEQNLNHDAMYWYRQDPGQGLRLIYYSQIVNDFQKGDIAEGYSVSREKKESFPLTVTSAQKNPTAFYLCASSTSRDRASEQYFGPGTRLTVT.

The table lists this clonotype with many counts. The chain joins TRBV11-2 to TRBJ1-4; D remains ambiguous. The germline V gene encodes CDR1 SGHAT and CDR2 FQNNGV. The CDR3 extends over 14 amino acids. V was trimmed by 5 bases and J by 2 bases, leaving 9 bases between them. CDR3 residues: CASSPTPTNEKLFF. CDR3 nucleotides: TGTGCCAGCAGCCCAACACCTACTAATGAAAAACTGTTTTTT.

This clonotype was detected only a few times. The chain combines TRBV10-3 with TRBJ2-5; 11 bases align to TRBD1. The V gene's germline CDR1 is ENHRY and CDR2 SYGVKD. This CDR3 has 17 residues. J lost 0 bases, V lost 1 base, and 4 bases had no gene match. CDR3 sequence reads: CAISELRTGGYQETQYF. CDR3 nucleotide sequence: TGTGCCATCAGTGAGTTAAGGACAGGGGGCTACCAAGAGACCCAGTACTTC.

This clonotype came up a few times. The CDR3 protein is CAWARTGRYGYTF. CDR3 coding DNA: TGTGCCTGGGCCCGGACAGGGCGGTATGGCTACACCTTC. J is TRBJ1-2 and V is TRBV30, with TRBD1 identical over 8 bases. There are 13 residues in the CDR3. The J segment lost 5 bases and the V segment lost 5 bases, leaving 7 bases of the junction unmatched. Germline CDR1 GTSNPN, CDR2 SVGIG (reference sequence).

This clonotype was recorded a few times. The chain carries TRBV20-1 and TRBJ2-7; D perhaps matches TRBD1 (6 bases). The CDR3 is made up of 12 amino acids. Trimming stripped 3 bases from V and 4 bases from J, with 10 bases between. Germline CDR1 and CDR2: DFQATT and SNEGSKA (reference sequence). CDR3 residues: CSASDRTYEQYF. The CDR3 DNA follows: TGCAGTGCTAGCGACAGGACATACGAGCAGTACTTC.